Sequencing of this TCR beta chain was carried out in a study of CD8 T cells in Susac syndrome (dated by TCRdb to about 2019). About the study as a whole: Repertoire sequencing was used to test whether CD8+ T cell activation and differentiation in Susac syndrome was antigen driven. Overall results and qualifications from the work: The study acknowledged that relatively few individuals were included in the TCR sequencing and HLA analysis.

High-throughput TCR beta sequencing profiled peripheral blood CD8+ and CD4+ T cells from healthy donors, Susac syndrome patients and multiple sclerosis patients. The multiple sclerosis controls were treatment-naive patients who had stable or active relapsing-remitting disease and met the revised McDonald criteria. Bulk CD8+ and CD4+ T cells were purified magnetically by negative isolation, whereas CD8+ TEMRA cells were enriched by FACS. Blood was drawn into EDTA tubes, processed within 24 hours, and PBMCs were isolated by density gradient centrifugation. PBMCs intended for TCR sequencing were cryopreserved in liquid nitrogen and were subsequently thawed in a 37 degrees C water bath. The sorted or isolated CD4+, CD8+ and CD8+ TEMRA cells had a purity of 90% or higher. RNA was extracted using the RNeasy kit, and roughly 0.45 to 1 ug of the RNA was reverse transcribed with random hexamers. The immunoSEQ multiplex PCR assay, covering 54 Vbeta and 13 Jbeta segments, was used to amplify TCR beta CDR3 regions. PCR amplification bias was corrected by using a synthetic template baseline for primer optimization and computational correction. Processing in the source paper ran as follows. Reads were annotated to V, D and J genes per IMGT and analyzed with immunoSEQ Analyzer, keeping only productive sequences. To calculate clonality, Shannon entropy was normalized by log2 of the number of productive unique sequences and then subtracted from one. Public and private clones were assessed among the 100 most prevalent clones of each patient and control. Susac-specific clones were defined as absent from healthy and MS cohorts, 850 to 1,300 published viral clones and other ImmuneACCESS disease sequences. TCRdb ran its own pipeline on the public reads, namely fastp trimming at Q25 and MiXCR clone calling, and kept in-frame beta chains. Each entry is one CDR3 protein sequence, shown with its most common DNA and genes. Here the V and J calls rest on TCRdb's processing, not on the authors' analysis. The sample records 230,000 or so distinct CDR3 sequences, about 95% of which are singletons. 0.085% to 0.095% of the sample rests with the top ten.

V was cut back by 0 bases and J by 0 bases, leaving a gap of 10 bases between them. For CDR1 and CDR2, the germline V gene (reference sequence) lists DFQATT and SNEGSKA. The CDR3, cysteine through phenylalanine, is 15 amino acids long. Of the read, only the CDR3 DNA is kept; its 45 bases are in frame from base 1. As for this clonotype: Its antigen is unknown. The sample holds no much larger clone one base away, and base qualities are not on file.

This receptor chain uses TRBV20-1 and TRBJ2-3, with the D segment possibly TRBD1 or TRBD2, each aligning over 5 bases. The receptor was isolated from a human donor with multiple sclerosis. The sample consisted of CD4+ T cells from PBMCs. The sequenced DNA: TGCAGTGCTAGAGAGGGACGACCAAGCACAGATACGCAGTATTTT. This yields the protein CSAREGRPSTDTQYF.